This TCR beta chain was sequenced in a study of cytomegalovirus exposure and HLA in healthy donors (dated by TCRdb to 2017 to 2019). About the full investigation: According to an earlier analysis of around 600 of the donors, about 179 million T cells yielded some 120 million unique TCR beta sequences and about 300 Gb of sequence data. Roughly 300 gigabases of sequencing data and roughly 90 million unique TCR sequences were included in an early release covering roughly 600 HLA-typed donors. Of the approximately 400 genotyped donors, around 81% fell in the genetic ancestry cluster associated with self-reported Caucasian donors. The study was designed to test whether signatures of past pathogen exposure could be identified by cataloging public T cell receptors. The study profiled the T cell repertoires of hundreds of subjects by immunosequencing and related them to cytomegalovirus serostatus. In addition to the first cohort of hundreds of subjects, a separate validation cohort of 120 different subjects was used. The study combined high-throughput TCR immunosequencing, statistical association of individual TCRs with disease status, and machine learning to predict cytomegalovirus infection status. A later analysis re-examined previously published TCR beta repertoires from roughly 650 donors and added high-resolution HLA genotyping to investigate patterns of TCR occurrence. Rather than using new phenotypic data, the later analysis identified candidate immune exposures from TCR beta sequences and from how often those sequences occurred across donors. In an earlier analysis of 500 to 650 of the donors, high-throughput TCR beta sequencing was used to judge whether each TCR beta V gene segment behaved as functional or pseudogenic. Donor age, sex, ethnicity and CMV serostatus were compiled together with the repertoire data. A later genetic analysis took genome-wide SNP genotypes for about 65% of the 666 donors and used that subset as a discovery cohort. Every repertoire in the discovery cohort had been generated on one and the same sequencing platform. HLA typing covered class I and class II loci at four-digit resolution. The number of typed donors differed by locus: about 629-630 for A, B, C, DRB1 and DQB1; approximately 520 for DQA1; over 600 for DPA1; and around 470 for DPB1. Several DR-DQ haplotypes were treated as single units for association and clustering because of strong linkage in the cohort. On average, 235,054 unique TCR beta nucleotide sequences were sequenced per donor among some 420 genotyped donors of the cohort, with roughly 18% of those sequences being non-productive. What the research found in general, with its limitations: A few of the identified cytomegalovirus-associated TCR beta chains were confirmed in vitro to be specific for cytomegalovirus antigens. Correlated functional status among segregating V segments might reflect linkage disequilibrium, but an unknown experimental factor could not be ruled out. Seventeen rarely observed V segments, including chromosome 9 orphons, were excluded from the earlier analysis of approximately 500 of the donors because counts were too low. The study gave a list of under 200 TCR beta chains associated with cytomegalovirus. The authors suggested that the approach could potentially be generalized to other disease states and immunological phenotypes. A later analysis found that TCR association rates varied across HLA loci, with DRB1 alleles showing the most associated TCRs and HLA-C alleles the fewest. According to a later analysis, parvovirus B19, influenza, CMV and Epstein-Barr virus appeared linked to several top co-occurrence clusters. According to a later analysis, most CMV-associated TCR beta chains appeared to be HLA-restricted, and the HLA associations seemed to be driven largely by CMV exposure. Some IMGT-functional V segments, including TRBV6-2 and TRBV6-3, could not be distinguished by the 87-base-pair reads and were therefore excluded. V-gene and J-gene trimming of TCR beta chains was associated with a missense DCLRE1C variant in a later genetic analysis, and the association was replicated in an independent cohort. Immune exposure information for the cohort was limited to CMV serostatus. The sequencing pipeline was judged likely to have produced a cluster of highly shared sequence variants as a technical artifact. According to a later genetic analysis, donors in an Asian-associated ancestry cluster had fewer N-insertions in productive TCRs than the approximately 670-donor mean. In a later analysis, 15,000 to 20,000 TCR beta sequences were associated with specific HLA alleles at a false discovery rate of 0.05. Presence/absence analyses assumed roughly uniform sequencing depth across donors, an assumption that may not hold. In this cohort, only TCR beta chains were sequenced, and detectable features were limited by the absence of alpha or paired-chain data. Assigning TCR associations to individual alleles was difficult when HLA alleles, especially DR and DQ, strongly co-occurred. Because HLA typing was missing for some donors at each locus, association tests included only the typed subset. Most TCR sequences were observed very rarely across donors, whereas some public TCRs were present in many individuals. A further reported finding was that TCR beta sequences accurately predicted the HLA-A and HLA-B alleles for most subjects in the first cohort. An earlier analysis of around 540 of the donors showed that most TCR beta V segments appeared in productive rearrangements either about 87% or about 30% of the time, which broadly matched IMGT annotations. The classifier was reported to diagnose cytomegalovirus status with high specificity and sensitivity in both the original and validation cohorts. Compared with equally common non-associated chains, HLA-associated TCR beta chains in a later analysis were more clonally expanded and had lower generation probabilities.

V is pared back by 6 bases and J by 2 bases, with 10 bases lying between the germline termini. CDR1 SQVTM and CDR2 ANQGSEA were looked up in the germline V gene. From the cysteine through the phenylalanine, the CDR3 covers 12 amino acids. Just the 36-base CDR3 DNA is kept, in frame starting at base 1. Receptors were amplified or captured by the immunoSEQ multiplex PCR assay. For the multiplex PCR, a mixture combining 60 forward primers for TCR Vbeta segments and 13 reverse primers for TCR Jbeta segments was used. A multiplex PCR assay on genomic DNA amplified the CDR3 region of rearranged TCR beta genes. The Illumina HiSeq System was used to sequence the amplified TCR beta libraries as 87-base-pair reads. In the original analysis: A later analysis tallied about 77 million unique TCR beta chains across the 610 or so repertoires, and about 12 million of those chains were shared by two or more donors. To remove PCR and sequencing errors, raw reads were error-corrected and collapsed into unique sequences using a nearest-neighbor algorithm that merged closely related sequences. Alignment of CDR3 sequences to IMGT reference sequences was used to assign V, D and J gene segments. Each retained sequence needed at least a six-nucleotide match to both a V gene segment and a J gene segment. A rearrangement was called productive if the CDR3 had no stop codons and remained in frame with V and J, and every other rearrangement was called non-productive. Following IMGT convention, CDR3 was defined as the stretch from the second conserved V-encoded cysteine up to the conserved J-encoded phenylalanine. Sequences without an unambiguous match to a single V gene segment were excluded from the earlier analysis of approximately 560 of the donors. An earlier analysis of 500 to 600 of the donors classified V segments as functional when productive rearrangements were above 56.7% and as segregating when the standard deviation between donors was above 5%. A statistical classification framework was developed to diagnose cytomegalovirus status using the catalog of TCR beta chain sequences. In a later analysis, V and J genes were assigned by comparing TCR nucleotide sequences against IMGT/GENE-DB human TR gene sequences. In a later analysis, CDR3 sequences and most-parsimonious VDJ recombination scenarios were assigned using the TCRdist pipeline. In a later analysis, each TCR beta chain was defined by its CDR3 amino acid sequence together with its V-gene family, and reads without a unique V-gene family were excluded. As a way to deal with suspected cross-contamination and a sequencing artifact, a later analysis dropped over 550 nucleotide sequences that were highly shared and had low generation probability. In a later analysis, a clonal expansion index was calculated for each public chain from normalized within-repertoire ranks of inferred template counts. In a later analysis, generation probabilities were computed using a VDJ recombination model fitted to out-of-frame rearrangements, and the results were checked against IGoR. In a later analysis, TCR-TCR, TCR-HLA and TCR-CMV co-occurrence was scored with hypergeometric tests, and a repertoire-size bias correction was applied to TCR pairs. To estimate false discovery rates, a later analysis permuted the HLA or CMV assignments 20 times. In a later analysis, co-occurring TCRs were grouped using DBSCAN, with TCRdist sequence similarity added in when clustering inside HLA-allele-positive subsets. Repertoires with fewer than 30,000 or more than 120,000 public chains were left out of co-occurrence clustering, as were roughly five repertoires with anomalous nucleotide sharing. What TCRdb holds here is the immuneACCESS table cut down to in-frame rearrangements. Part of the clones is not present; checked against another copy, under half of the missing clones reflect an unresolved V gene, and the others are unexplained. Clone size and the V and J calls come from that table; the DNA yielded D and trimming. The sample has under 110,000 clones on record, under 80% of them singletons. The ten largest clones represent 5% to 7% of the sample.

Points on this clone: Its antigen remains undetermined. Base qualities are not recorded, but no much larger clone differs from it by a single base.

In total, roughly 670 healthy bone marrow donors made up the cohort. At the time of sampling, every cohort member was nominally healthy, though immune exposures that went unrecorded were likely present. The donor tested CMV seropositive and was one of the 289 seropositive cohort members. Every donor gave a peripheral blood sample, and the peripheral blood mononuclear cells from that sample were used for TCR beta sequencing. The Qiagen DNeasy Blood Extraction Kit was used to extract genomic DNA from the blood cell samples. This TCR was recovered from a woman in her fifties or sixties in good health and CMV-seropositive. The sequence links TRBV29-1 to TRBJ1-1; no D gene call is confident. Material for sequencing was PBMCs. The CDR3 region: CSVARGNTEAFF. The DNA is as follows: TGCAGCGTGGCTCGGGGAAACACTGAAGCTTTCTTT.